The present T cell receptor (beta chain) was sequenced within a study of T cell responses to AZD1222 COVID-19 vaccine. Study-level background: Combined were second doses at about 4 or about 12 weeks.

Trimming pared 2 bases from V and 3 bases from J, leaving 14 bases between. The CDR3 sequence is 16 residues long. Germline CDR1 and CDR2: SGHNT and YYREEE (reference sequence). General observations from the study: Increased Spike-specific TCR breadth and depth were observed after two AZD1222 doses. Regions left unmutated in variants are reportedly the target of nearly half of spike-specific TCRs. Vaccine-related CD4 TCRs covered spike, predominating at 160-218 and 743-854.

Measured with immunoSEQ multiplex PCR; TCRdb has only the in-frame clones, and not every one. The data show approximately 100,000 clones, approximately 91% seen once. As for this clone: The antigen is unknown.

The V call is TRBV5-4, the J call TRBJ1-4; perhaps TRBD1 as D (6 bases). Material: peripheral blood, obtained on day 0 of AZD1222 vaccination. The TCR sequence derives from an adult in good health. The CDR3: CASSLTGRLANEKLFF. Written as DNA, the CDR3 is TGTGCCAGCAGCTTAACAGGGAGGTTGGCTAATGAAAAACTGTTTTTT.